What follows are 32 T cell receptor beta chains derived from one specimen sequenced in a study of cytomegalovirus exposure and HLA in healthy donors. Primers: 60 Vbeta forward and 13 Jbeta reverse. Clones were read by immunoSEQ multiplex PCR, and TCRdb kept only the in-frame ones, dropping some. The table includes about 140,000 clones, approximately 82% detected once. The sequencing sample was made of PBMCs. These receptor sequences come from a man under 40 in good health and CMV-seropositive.

The chain has TRBV11-3 and TRBJ2-3, with a tentative D call TRBD2 (5 bases). Germline V gene sequence: CDR1 SGHNT, CDR2 YENEEA. V was clipped by 5 bases and J by 2 bases, with 11 bases between them. The CDR3 consists of 14 residues. This CDR3 reads CASSPSGITDTQYF. CDR3 DNA sequence: TGTGCCAGCAGCCCCAGCGGAATCACAGATACGCAGTATTTT.

The chain links TRBV27 to TRBJ2-5; TRBD2 matches at 8 bases. Germline V CDR1 and CDR2: MNHEY, SMNVEV (reference sequence). CDR3 size: 14 residues. V trimming: 6 bases; J trimming: 7 bases; junction bases outside the gene matches: 10. The CDR3 DNA is TGTGCCAGCAGCAAGGGACTAGGGGTCGGGACCCAGTACTTC. Encoded protein: CASSKGLGVGTQYF.

This clone was counted a single time. J is TRBJ2-7 and V is TRBV5-4, with 9 bases matching TRBD1. With 4 bases clipped from V and 6 bases from J, the junction kept 11 bases outside the gene matches. From germline, CDR1 is SGHNT and CDR2 YYREEE (reference sequence). The CDR3 length is 15 residues. CDR3 sequence: CASSNGGTGIGEQYF. In DNA form, the CDR3 reads TGTGCCAGCAGCAATGGGGGGACAGGGATCGGCGAGCAGTACTTC. Full variable domain (remainder filled in from reference TRBV5-4 and TRBJ2-7): ETGVTQSPTHLIKTRGQQVTLRCSSQSGHNTVSWYQQALGQGPQFIFQYYREEENGRGNFPPRFSGLQFPNYSSELNVNALELDDSALYLCASSNGGTGIGEQYFGPGTRLTVT.

The chain couples TRBV5-6 to TRBJ2-7; 7 nucleotides match TRBD1. Germline assignment: CDR1 SGHDT and CDR2 YYEEEE. The V and J ends lost 7 bases and 6 bases, in that order; junction bases with no gene match: 7. This CDR3 is 12 amino acids long. Written as DNA, the CDR3 is TGTGCCAGCTCGTCGACAGGGACCGAGCAGTACTTC. This gives the protein CASSSTGTEQYF.

The J gene is TRBJ2-3, the V gene TRBV18; the D is unclear. Germline-derived CDR1 and CDR2 are KGHSH and LQKENI. The CDR3 length is 14 residues. Trimming took 6 bases from V and 0 from J, leaving 10 bases between them. The CDR3 spells CASSTEKSTDTQYF. The CDR3 coding sequence is TGTGCCAGCTCCACGGAGAAGAGCACAGATACGCAGTATTTT.

The CDR3 sequence is CASSTTGGIAGYTF. In nucleotides, the CDR3 is TGTGCCAGCAGTACTACAGGGGGCATTGCTGGCTACACCTTC. J is TRBJ1-2 and V is TRBV6-5, with 9 bases matching TRBD1. The CDR3 length is 14 residues. The ends lost 5 bases at V and 7 bases at J; junction bases unmatched: 8. From germline, CDR1 is MNHEY and CDR2 SVGAGI.

In DNA, the CDR3 is TGTGCCAGCAGTTTCGGCAGGGTCTCAGATACGCAGTATTTT. Amino acid sequence: CASSFGRVSDTQYF. The chain has TRBV6-5 and TRBJ2-3, with a possible D match to TRBD1 (5 bases). Germline assignment: CDR1 MNHEY and CDR2 SVGAGI. This CDR3 spans 14 amino acids. With 4 bases removed from V and 4 bases from J, the gap between germline ends came to 12 bases.

V is TRBV28 and J is TRBJ1-5, with D maybe TRBD1 (6 bases). The CDR3 extends over 17 amino acids. Germline loops: CDR1 MDHEN, CDR2 SYDVKM. The V gene lost 7 bases and the J gene lost 2 bases, with 21 bases spanning the gap. CDR3 sequence (DNA): TGTGCCAGCACCCGACCACAGGGAAAGTGGGGCAATCAGCCCCAGCATTTT. It specifies CASTRPQGKWGNQPQHF.

This clone appeared a few times. The gene calls are TRBV6-5 and TRBJ1-4; weak D call: TRBD1 (5 bases). The germline CDR1 and CDR2 sequences are MNHEY and SVGAGI. The length of the CDR3 is 16 residues. Trimming shortened V by 0 bases and J by 5 bases, and 13 bases separated the two germline ends. The chain's CDR3 is CASSYSIARVNEKLFF. In nucleotides, the CDR3 is TGTGCCAGCAGTTACTCGATCGCCAGGGTAAATGAAAAACTGTTTTTT.

Only a few counts were recorded for this clone. In nucleotides, the CDR3 is TGCAGTGCTAGGGGACGGGAGGCTTTCTTT. Residues: CSARGREAFF. The chain joins TRBV20-1 to TRBJ1-1; D perhaps matches TRBD1 (5 bases). Trimming stripped 3 bases from V and 11 bases from J, with 10 bases between. This CDR3 is built from 10 residues. The germline V gene encodes CDR1 DFQATT and CDR2 SNEGSKA (reference sequence).

The chain combines TRBV7-6 with TRBJ2-1, with 11 bases matching TRBD2. The V gene end was trimmed by 5 bases and the J gene end by 6 bases; junction bases not matched to a gene: 12. CDR1 and CDR2 from the germline V gene are SGHVS and FNYEAQ. This CDR3 is 17 amino acids long. The CDR3 DNA reads as TGTGCCAGCAGCCATGGGACTAGCGGCGCATACGGCAATGAGCAGTTCTTC. Protein product: CASSHGTSGAYGNEQFF.

The chain combines TRBV28 with TRBJ2-3; 8 bases map to TRBD1. The CDR3 has 19 amino acids. Germline V lookup: CDR1 MDHEN, CDR2 SYDVKM. V was clipped by 0 bases and J by 0 bases; unmatched bases: 11. CDR3 in DNA: TGTGCCAGCAGTTTATGGGGGACAGGTAGTCCCACTAGCACAGATACGCAGTATTTT. Translating gives CASSLWGTGSPTSTDTQYF.

The J gene is TRBJ2-7, the V gene TRBV29-1, with D unresolved. Trimming stripped 0 bases from V and 6 bases from J, with 9 bases between. The CDR3 totals 12 residues. From germline, CDR1 is SQVTM and CDR2 ANQGSEA. The CDR3 DNA sequence: TGCAGCGTTGAAGACACGGTGCGCGAGCAGTACTTC. It codes for CSVEDTVREQYF.

The V and J genes are TRBV5-4 and TRBJ2-7, with a possible D match to TRBD2 (5 bases). Germline lookup yields CDR1 SGHNT and CDR2 YYREEE (reference sequence). The CDR3 extends over 16 amino acids. V was pared by 4 bases and J by 0 bases, with 17 bases between. CDR3 nucleotide sequence: TGTGCCAGCAGCACAGACTGGCGGGTTAGCTCCTACGAGCAGTACTTC. Protein product: CASSTDWRVSSYEQYF. The variable domain in full, with the rest retrieved from reference TRBV5-4 and TRBJ2-7, is ETGVTQSPTHLIKTRGQQVTLRCSSQSGHNTVSWYQQALGQGPQFIFQYYREEENGRGNFPPRFSGLQFPNYSSELNVNALELDDSALYLCASSTDWRVSSYEQYFGPGTRLTVT.

The rearrangement joins TRBV11-3 to TRBJ2-7; 11 bases are shared with TRBD2. Germline V gene lookup returns CDR1 SGHNT and CDR2 YENEEA. This CDR3 is built from 15 residues. The ends lost 5 bases at V and 2 bases at J; junction bases unmatched: 5. DNA of the CDR3: TGTGCCAGCAGCCCTAGCGGGAGGCCCCCCTACGAGCAGTACTTC. Protein: CASSPSGRPPYEQYF.

This chain uses TRBV6-1 with TRBJ1-3, with TRBD1 identical over 7 bases. The junction had 0 bases not matched to a gene; V was cut back by 6 bases and J by 1 base. The CDR3 runs 13 residues. Germline V gives CDR1 MNHNS, CDR2 SASEGT. The DNA of the CDR3 is TGTGCCAGCAGACAGGGGTCTGGAAACACCATATATTTT. Protein sequence: CASRQGSGNTIYF.

The chain combines TRBV5-1 with TRBJ2-5; D perhaps matches TRBD2 (6 bases). Gene TRBJ2-7 matches the end of the DNA better, so the J call may be wrong. This CDR3 region has 19 residues. In germline, CDR1 is SGHRS, CDR2 YFSETQ. CDR3 region: CASSLAWGDGRTSSYEQYF. DNA of the CDR3: TGCGCCAGCAGCTTGGCGTGGGGGGACGGCCGGACGAGTTCCTACGAGCAGTACTTC.

This clone was picked up a small number of times. The chain couples TRBV21-1 to TRBJ1-3; the DNA was not used to check the table's D call, TRBD1. TRBV21-1 is recorded as a pseudogene. The CDR3 has 11 residues. The CDR3 protein is CASSNADTIYF. CDR3 nucleotides: TGTGCCAGCAGCAATGCAGACACCATATATTTT.

The rearrangement uses TRBV5-1 and TRBJ2-1; D gene unclear. This CDR3 has 12 residues. Per germline, CDR1 SGHRS and CDR2 YFSETQ. V was shortened by 0 bases and J by 8 bases, with 6 bases between the two germline ends. Here the CDR3 reads CASSLGADEQFF. The DNA of the CDR3 is TGCGCCAGCAGCTTGGGGGCAGATGAGCAGTTCTTC.

This clone was found a few times. The chain employs TRBV9 and TRBJ2-3; 8 nucleotides line up with TRBD2. Looked up from germline, CDR1 is SGDLS and CDR2 is YYNGEE. The CDR3 spans 17 residues. Trimming removed 3 bases from V and 6 bases from J; junction bases left unmatched: 15. CDR3 region: CASSARTEAGAPDTQYF. CDR3 bases: TGTGCCAGCAGCGCCCGGACCGAAGCGGGAGCGCCCGATACGCAGTATTTT.

The J gene is TRBJ1-4, the V gene TRBV7-8, with TRBD1 matching 9 bases. Germline CDR1 reads SGHVS; CDR2 reads FQNEAQ. V lost 5 bases and J lost 5; bases outside the gene matches: 3. CDR3 length: 14 residues. The CDR3: CASSPGQGNEKLFF. The CDR3 DNA is TGTGCCAGCAGCCCCGGACAGGGGAATGAAAAACTGTTTTTT. Based on the CDR3 plus reference TRBV7-8 and TRBJ1-4, the full variable domain is GAGVSQSPRYKVAKRGQDVALRCDPISGHVSLFWYQQALGQGPEFLTYFQNEAQLDKSGLPSDRFFAERPEGSVSTLKIQRTQQEDSAVYLCASSPGQGNEKLFFGSGTQLSVL.

The chain is built from TRBV4-2 and TRBJ2-1, with 9 positions matching TRBD2. The CDR3 is 16 amino acids. V shed 4 bases and J 7 bases; nucleotides not matched to a gene: 11. CDR1 and CDR2 from the germline V gene are LGHNA and YNFKEQ. The CDR3 DNA reads TGTGCCAGCAGCCCCCGACTGCGGGAGGGCCGGAATGAGCAGTTCTTC. Its translation is CASSPRLREGRNEQFF.

The chain combines TRBV18 with TRBJ2-2, with a weak D call TRBD2 (5 bases). Germline V gives CDR1 KGHSH, CDR2 LQKENI. The CDR3 is 18 residues long. V gave up 0 bases and J gave up 0 bases, with 14 bases separating them. The CDR3 region has the DNA TGTGCCAGCTCACCACCGGCCGGCGGGCGGTCGAACACCGGGGAGCTGTTTTTT. Encoded protein: CASSPPAGGRSNTGELFF.

The chain uses TRBV2 and TRBJ1-5; 11 nucleotides align to TRBD1. The CDR3 spans 14 residues. Germline trimming cut 5 bases from V and 7 bases from J; bases unmatched to any gene: 4. Germline V gene lookup returns CDR1 SNHLY and CDR2 FYNNEI. The DNA for the CDR3 is TGTGCCAGCAGTCGGACAGGGGGCGGACAGCCCCAGCATTTT. It translates to CASSRTGGGQPQHF.

The gene calls are TRBV7-2 and TRBJ1-1; 9 bases match TRBD1. CDR3 length equals 16 residues. Germline V gene data show CDR1 as SGHTA and CDR2 as FQGNSA. Trimming removed 5 bases from V and 1 base from J; junction bases left unmatched: 8. The CDR3: CASSTTGGHKNTEAFF. CDR3 DNA: TGTGCCAGCAGCACCACAGGGGGCCACAAGAACACTGAAGCTTTCTTT.

This clone was seen a few times. The rearrangement joins TRBV5-5 to TRBJ2-2, with D unresolved. V was clipped by 4 bases and J by 7 bases, with 8 bases between them. The CDR3 runs to 12 residues. CDR1 and CDR2 (germline): SGHKS, YYEKEE (reference sequence). The CDR3 DNA follows: TGTGCCAGCAGCCCGCCCGGCGGGGAGCTGTTTTTT. It codes for CASSPPGGELFF.

The chain combines TRBV19 with TRBJ2-1, with D possibly matching TRBD2 (5 bases). The CDR3 covers 13 residues. Trimming took off 5 bases at V and 5 bases at J, with 10 bases between the two ends. Germline V gene data show CDR1 as LNHDA and CDR2 as SQIVND (reference sequence). CDR3 in amino acids: CASSVLVDNEQFF. The CDR3 nucleotides read TGTGCCAGTAGTGTACTAGTGGACAATGAGCAGTTCTTC.

The gene calls are TRBV27 and TRBJ2-7, with D possibly being TRBD2 (5 bases). This CDR3 has 14 residues. V lost 2 bases, J lost 6 bases, and 14 bases lay in between. Germline V gives CDR1 MNHEY, CDR2 SMNVEV (reference sequence). The CDR3 loop reads CASSLGGGASEQYF. The CDR3, as DNA: TGTGCCAGCAGTTTAGGAGGTGGAGCCTCCGAGCAGTACTTC.

This clone turned up a few times. The gene calls are TRBV15 and TRBJ1-1; D is uncertain. V shed 3 bases and J shed 2 bases, with 10 bases lying between them. CDR1 and CDR2 from the germline V gene are LNHNV and YYDKDF (reference sequence). This CDR3 is 14 amino acids long. The CDR3 sequence: CATSSTDTNTEAFF. The CDR3 nucleotides read TGTGCCACCAGCAGTACCGACACTAACACTGAAGCTTTCTTT.

The chain combines TRBV19 with TRBJ2-1; weak D call: TRBD2 (6 bases). Deletions cut 6 bases from V and 2 bases from J, with 17 bases between. Germline CDR1 reads LNHDA; CDR2 reads SQIVND (reference sequence). This CDR3 is built from 16 residues. CDR3 bases: TGTGCCAGTAGACCCACTAGCATCATCCCCTACAATGAGCAGTTCTTC. Amino acids: CASRPTSIIPYNEQFF.

This clone was detected only once. This sequence joins TRBV28 and TRBJ1-2, with 9 nucleotides matching TRBD1. CDR3 length: 15 amino acids. With V trimmed by 6 bases and J by 4 bases, 9 bases remained unmatched. Germline CDR1 MDHEN, CDR2 SYDVKM. For the CDR3, the DNA is TGTGCCAGCAGAAATCGACAGGGGGGGAGCTATGGCTACACCTTC. The encoded protein is CASRNRQGGSYGYTF.

V gene TRBV4-2 combines with J gene TRBJ1-2; unclear D gene. V dropped 2 bases and J dropped 10 bases, with 23 bases sitting between them. This CDR3 has 16 residues. Per the germline V gene, CDR1 is LGHNA and CDR2 is YNFKEQ. The chain's CDR3 is CASSQRGVAADRDYTF. For the CDR3, the DNA is TGTGCCAGCAGCCAACGCGGTGTGGCAGCCGATCGTGACTACACCTTC.